The 18 T cell receptor beta chains presented below share a single source sample, sequenced in a study of blood T cells in healthy people across ages. Primers used in a second PCR of roughly 6 to 11 cycles were a sample-barcoded 5' primer and a J-beta primer mix. Each CDR3 protein is one row after TCRdb ran MiXCR on the 5' RACE reads. Among 650,000 to 1,000,000 distinct CDR3 sequences listed, around 36% were seen once. The sample taken for sequencing was blood. The receptors come from a man aged 18-30 years in good health.

This CDR3 reads CASSGSVAGRRTNEKLFF. Here the CDR3 DNA reads TGTGCCAGCAGCGGCTCAGTTGCAGGGCGGCGAACTAATGAAAAACTGTTTTTT. This rearrangement joins TRBV7-9 to TRBJ1-4, with TRBD1 as a possible D gene (5 bases). V lost 5 bases and J 1 base, leaving 20 bases between the germline ends. CDR1 is SEHNR and CDR2 is FQNEAQ in the germline V gene (reference sequence). The CDR3 covers 18 residues.

In its sample, this clonotype was seen a few times. This chain uses TRBV6-6 with TRBJ1-5, with D possibly TRBD1 on 5 matching bases. CDR1 and CDR2 from the germline V gene are MNHNY and SVGAGI (reference sequence). The CDR3 spans 13 residues. Deletions cut 4 bases from V and 5 bases from J, with 9 bases between. This CDR3 reads CASSSTADQPQHF. CDR3 nucleotides: TGTGCCAGCAGTTCGACAGCGGATCAGCCCCAGCATTTT.

The chain links TRBV25-1 to TRBJ1-3; unclear D gene. CDR1 and CDR2 (germline): MGHDK, SYGVNS. This CDR3 spans 12 amino acids. Trimming removed 7 bases from V and 1 base from J, with 5 bases in between. CDR3 sequence reads: CASMGSGNTIYF. In DNA, the CDR3 is TGTGCCAGCATGGGGTCTGGAAACACCATATATTTT.

This chain connects TRBV20-1 to TRBJ1-5; D unresolved. Germline-derived CDR1 and CDR2 are DFQATT and SNEGSKA (reference sequence). Trimming removed 1 base at V and 0 bases at J, with 7 bases between. The CDR3 length is 14 residues. This chain's CDR3 is CSARVGNSNQPQHF. The CDR3 DNA sequence: TGCAGTGCTAGAGTGGGCAATAGCAATCAGCCCCAGCATTTT.

The chain carries TRBV20-1 and TRBJ2-3; 15 bases are a match to TRBD2. The germline gives CDR1 DFQATT, CDR2 SNEGSKA (reference sequence). The CDR3 is 20 residues long. V shed 6 bases and J 2 bases; nucleotides not matched to a gene: 18. CDR3 bases: TGCAGTGCCTTAAATCTGGGACTAGCGGGGGGAGGGAAGATCACAGATACGCAGTATTTT. The encoded protein is CSALNLGLAGGGKITDTQYF.

V usage is TRBV6-1 and J usage is TRBJ1-6, with a tentative D call TRBD1 (6 bases). Germline-derived CDR1 and CDR2 are MNHNS and SASEGT. The V gene lost 6 bases and the J gene lost 6 bases, with 18 bases spanning the gap. The CDR3 is 16 amino acids. CDR3 protein: CASSRSMGATNSPLHF. For the CDR3, the DNA is TGTGCCAGCAGCCGCAGTATGGGGGCGACTAATTCACCCCTCCACTTT.

About this clonotype itself: Given a much more abundant clone one base away, this may be a read error. The genes are TRBV7-2 and TRBJ1-1; D remains ambiguous. The V gene's germline CDR1 is SGHTA and CDR2 FQGNSA. This CDR3 is built from 13 residues. The CDR3 DNA sequence: TGTGCCAGCAGCCCTGGACCCGCGACTGGAGCTTTCTTT. It yields the protein CASSPGPATGAFF. Full variable domain (outside the CDR3, taken from reference TRBV7-2 and TRBJ1-1): GAGVSQSPSNKVTEKGKDVELRCDPISGHTALYWYRQSLGQGLEFLIYFQGNSAPDKSGLPSDRFSAERTGGSVSTLTIQRTQQEDSAVYLCASSPGPATGAFFGQGTRLTVV.

The CDR3 loop is CASSLDQGLATEAFF. Here the CDR3 DNA reads TGTGCCAGCAGCTTAGATCAGGGGCTGGCCACTGAAGCTTTCTTT. The V gene is TRBV13, the J gene TRBJ1-1, with D possibly TRBD1 on 6 matching bases. V lost 1 base and J 4 bases, leaving 13 bases between the germline ends. This CDR3 comprises 15 residues. The germline V gene encodes CDR1 PRHDT and CDR2 FYEKMQ (reference sequence).

The rearrangement links TRBV10-3 to TRBJ1-1; D is ambiguous. Germline assignment: CDR1 ENHRY and CDR2 SYGVKD. CDR3 length: 15 amino acids. Trimming stripped 4 bases from V and 1 base from J, with 13 bases between. The CDR3: CAISAGFGWNTEAFF. Here the CDR3 DNA reads TGTGCCATCAGTGCGGGGTTTGGTTGGAACACTGAAGCTTTCTTT.

This clonotype occurred once. The rearrangement uses TRBV10-3 and TRBJ2-3; D gene uncertain. Germline values: CDR1 ENHRY, CDR2 SYGVKD. This CDR3 contains 15 residues. V was shortened by 5 bases and J by 0 bases, with 12 bases between the two germline ends. The CDR3 DNA reads TGTGCCATCAGTTATCACACCGCCAGCACAGATACGCAGTATTTT. This encodes CAISYHTASTDTQYF.

The genes are TRBV7-8 and TRBJ2-1, with 8 bases fitting TRBD1. The V and J ends lost 5 bases and 2 bases, in that order; junction bases with no gene match: 5. The CDR3 consists of 15 residues. The V gene's germline CDR1 is SGHVS and CDR2 FQNEAQ. CDR3 coding DNA: TGTGCCAGCAGCGTCCAGGGGGCAGCCTACAATGAGCAGTTCTTC. Its protein product is CASSVQGAAYNEQFF.

V gene TRBV6-5 combines with J gene TRBJ2-4, with D possibly TRBD1 on 6 matching bases. Per the germline V gene, CDR1 is MNHEY and CDR2 is SVGAGI. The CDR3 spans 16 residues. V was clipped by 2 bases and J by 4 bases, with 15 bases between them. In nucleotides, the CDR3 is TGTGCCAGCAGTTACGCGTTGGGGGCTGGGAAAAACATTCAGTACTTC. Translated, it gives CASSYALGAGKNIQYF.

Turning to this clonotype: Being one base from a much bigger clone, this may be a read error. The chain recombines TRBV7-2 with TRBJ2-1; 13 bases agree with TRBD2. The end of the DNA is better explained by TRBJ2-7, so the J call may be wrong. CDR1 SGHTA and CDR2 FQGNSA come from the germline V gene. The CDR3 extends over 14 amino acids. In DNA, the CDR3 is TGTGCCAGCAGCCCCGGGACTAGCGGGAATGAGCAGTACTTC. Protein product: CASSPGTSGNEQYF.

The chain carries TRBV9 and TRBJ2-5; TRBD2 matches at 8 bases. The CDR3 totals 15 residues. Unmatched junction bases numbered 13, after V lost 1 base and J lost 11 bases. Looked up from germline, CDR1 is SGDLS and CDR2 is YYNGEE. The CDR3 DNA reads TGTGCCAGCAGCGTAAAAAGCGGGGGAATTAATGAGCAGTACTTC. Amino acids: CASSVKSGGINEQYF. The variable domain in full, with the rest retrieved from reference TRBV9 and TRBJ2-5, is DSGVTQTPKHLITATGQRVTLRCSPRSGDLSVYWYQQSLDQGLQFLIQYYNGEERAKGNILERFSAQQFPDLHSELNLSSLELGDSALYFCASSVKSGGINEQYFGPGTRLLVL.

The rearrangement uses TRBV6-5 and TRBJ2-7; TRBD1 is a possible D gene (5 bases). Germline CDR1 reads MNHEY; CDR2 reads SVGAGI. CDR3 length: 15 residues. Trimming shortened V by 0 bases and J by 1 base, and 10 bases separated the two germline ends. The CDR3 loop reads CASSYSSGRSYEQYF. The CDR3 coding sequence is TGTGCCAGCAGTTACTCGTCAGGGCGGTCCTACGAGCAGTACTTC.

The chain joins TRBV20-1 to TRBJ2-1; possible D gene TRBD1, 5 bases. There are 12 residues in the CDR3. Germline assignment: CDR1 DFQATT and CDR2 SNEGSKA (reference sequence). With 3 bases removed from V and 13 bases from J, the gap between germline ends came to 16 bases. CDR3 loop: CSARTSTETQFF. The CDR3 bases are TGCAGTGCTAGGACTTCGACAGAGACCCAGTTCTTC.

This clonotype has ten or more counts. V and J are TRBV15 and TRBJ1-5, with D perhaps TRBD1 (5 bases). The CDR3 contains 15 residues. The ends were cut back, 3 bases at V and 4 bases at J, with 13 bases in the middle. The germline V gene encodes CDR1 LNHNV and CDR2 YYDKDF (reference sequence). In DNA form, the CDR3 reads TGTGCCACCAGCAGGGACCCGGGGGGTAATCAGCCCCAGCATTTT. Protein: CATSRDPGGNQPQHF.

This clonotype was detected a few times. The chain recombines TRBV4-2 with TRBJ2-5; D possibly corresponds to TRBD1 (5 bases). Germline assignment: CDR1 LGHNA and CDR2 YNFKEQ. This CDR3 is built from 15 residues. V lost 5 bases and J lost 11, with 24 bases in between. In DNA, the CDR3 is TGTGCCAGCAGCTCAAGAGGCCAGGGCCTGAATGAGCAGTACTTC. Its translation: CASSSRGQGLNEQYF.